This passage covers 22 T cell receptor beta chains from one sample sequenced in a study of human T cells and chemical hapten exposure. Time point reported: healthy volunteer bleed at 2 weeks. Blood, whole and unfractionated, served as the source for total RNA extraction. TCRdb ran MiXCR on the RACE reads and lists one entry per CDR3 protein. This table holds some 93,000 distinct CDR3 sequences, roughly 8.5% found once. Sequencing was done on a sample of whole blood. Receptors were obtained from a female donor in good health. Some clones in this sample may be carry-over from other donors' samples.

This clonotype was recorded many times. This sequence joins TRBV6-2 or TRBV6-3 and TRBJ2-5, with TRBD2 identical over 10 bases. The CDR3 has 15 amino acids. With 5 bases clipped from V and 0 bases from J, the junction kept 3 bases outside the gene matches. The germline V gene encodes CDR1 MNHEY and CDR2 SVGEGT. The CDR3 region has the DNA TGTGCCAGCAGTCCCGGGACTAGCGACCAAGAGACCCAGTACTTC. Its translation: CASSPGTSDQETQYF.

This clonotype was seen repeatedly, ten times or more. The chain uses TRBV12-3 or TRBV12-4 and TRBJ1-1; 9 nucleotides align to TRBD1. Trimming removed 6 bases from V and 4 bases from J; junction bases left unmatched: 9. The CDR3 runs to 15 residues. In DNA, the CDR3 is TGTGCCAGCAGGTATACAGGGGGCCGTGGCACTGAAGCTTTCTTT. Translated, it gives CASRYTGGRGTEAFF.

This chain links TRBV7-2 with TRBJ1-3; D perhaps matches TRBD1 (5 bases). This CDR3 contains 16 residues. Germline assignment: CDR1 SGHTA and CDR2 FQGNSA. Trimming removed 2 bases at V and 2 bases at J, with 13 bases between. CDR3 nucleotides: TGTGCCAGCAGCTTATACCCAGGGTGGGCTGGAAACACCATATATTTT. Its translation: CASSLYPGWAGNTIYF.

The chain links TRBV12-3 or TRBV12-4 to TRBJ1-3; no definite D call. The CDR3 length is 15 residues. Trimming took 5 bases from V and 0 from J, leaving 11 bases between them. The CDR3 DNA reads as TGTGCCAGCAGTCGGGGTCTCGCCTCTGGAAACACCATATATTTT. It encodes CASSRGLASGNTIYF.

The chain is built from TRBV18 and TRBJ2-2; no clear D. Germline V lookup: CDR1 KGHSH, CDR2 LQKENI. The germline V and J ends were trimmed by 5 bases and 2 bases, with 9 bases remaining between them. The CDR3 sequence is 14 residues long. This CDR3 reads CASSEQRNTGELFF. CDR3 bases: TGTGCCAGCTCAGAACAGAGAAACACCGGGGAGCTGTTTTTT.

This clonotype was found a few times. The V gene is TRBV5-1, the J gene TRBJ2-7; D unresolved. In germline, CDR1 is SGHRS, CDR2 YFSETQ. Trimming shortened V by 0 bases and J by 0 bases, and 10 bases separated the two germline ends. The CDR3 is made up of 15 amino acids. CDR3 protein: CASSLESFSSYEQYF. In nucleotides, the CDR3 is TGCGCCAGCAGCTTGGAAAGTTTTTCCTCCTACGAGCAGTACTTC.

This clonotype was detected only a few times. The V and J genes are TRBV12-3 or TRBV12-4 and TRBJ2-5, with 9 bases fitting TRBD2. The CDR3 contains 16 residues. Trimming cost V 4 bases and J 1 base; bases outside gene matches: 7. Here the CDR3 reads CASSSPLAGFQETQYF. CDR3 DNA: TGTGCCAGCAGTTCCCCCCTAGCGGGGTTCCAAGAGACCCAGTACTTC.

This clonotype occurred once. This rearrangement joins TRBV20-1 to TRBJ2-3; the D is unclear. Germline assignment: CDR1 DFQATT and CDR2 SNEGSKA (reference sequence). This CDR3 region has 15 residues. V was clipped by 5 bases and J by 2 bases, with 17 bases between them. The CDR3 protein is CSARPGGSNTDTQYF. CDR3 DNA sequence: TGCAGTGCTCGTCCGGGCGGCTCTAACACAGATACGCAGTATTTT.

In this sample, this clonotype turned up a few times. J is TRBJ2-5 and V is TRBV20-1; 9 nucleotides match TRBD2. V lost 0 bases and J lost 5; bases outside the gene matches: 7. CDR1 DFQATT and CDR2 SNEGSKA come from the germline V gene (reference sequence). The CDR3 loop spans 15 amino acids. The CDR3 region is CSARDRGRARETQYF. In DNA, the CDR3 is TGCAGTGCTAGAGATCGCGGGAGGGCCAGGGAGACCCAGTACTTC.

A few counts support this clonotype. This chain links TRBV20-1 with TRBJ2-7; D uncertain. V lost 7 bases, J lost 4 bases, and 11 bases lay in between. Germline V CDR1 and CDR2: DFQATT, SNEGSKA (reference sequence). The CDR3 length is 11 residues. The CDR3 sequence: CSVNSDYEQYF. CDR3 DNA sequence: TGCAGTGTAAACAGCGATTACGAGCAGTACTTC.

This chain connects TRBV12-3 or TRBV12-4 to TRBJ2-5; the match to TRBD2 covers 12 bases. Unmatched junction bases numbered 2, after V lost 7 bases and J lost 2 bases. This CDR3 contains 14 residues. The CDR3 bases are TGTGCCAGCACGACTAGCGGGGGACAAGAGACCCAGTACTTC. This gives the protein CASTTSGGQETQYF.

Of note for this clonotype: Possible read error: a much larger clone is one base away. The genes are TRBV5-1 and TRBJ2-3; D possibly uses TRBD1 or TRBD2 (5 bases each). The germline CDR1 and CDR2 sequences are SGHRS and YFSETQ. Trimming shortened V by 4 bases and J by 1 base, and 16 bases separated the two germline ends. The CDR3 has 16 residues. The CDR3 DNA reads TGCGCCAGCAGCGTTACCGGGACGGCTGGCACAGATACGCAGTATTTT. Translation gives CASSVTGTAGTDTQYF.

The V and J genes are TRBV20-1 and TRBJ2-3, with 8 positions matching TRBD2. The trim removed 1 base at V and 0 bases at J, leaving 6 bases unmatched. Germline V gives CDR1 DFQATT, CDR2 SNEGSKA (reference sequence). This CDR3 has 16 residues. Here the CDR3 reads CSARVMASGSTDTQYF. The CDR3 nucleotides are TGCAGTGCTAGAGTAATGGCTAGCGGGAGCACAGATACGCAGTATTTT.

A few counts support this clonotype. The rearrangement joins TRBV28 to TRBJ1-2; TRBD1 aligns across 11 bases. The CDR3 length is 14 residues. With V trimmed by 3 bases and J by 10 bases, 7 bases remained unmatched. Germline V gene sequence: CDR1 MDHEN, CDR2 SYDVKM. CDR3 sequence reads: CASSLGQGEFAYTF. The CDR3 nucleotides are TGTGCCAGCAGTTTGGGACAGGGGGAATTTGCCTACACCTTC.

The chain has TRBV7-2 and TRBJ2-5; no reliable D call. CDR3 length: 11 residues. Trimming cost V 3 bases and J 5 bases, with 4 bases left between them. CDR1 and CDR2 (germline): SGHTA, FQGNSA. CDR3 region: CASSFRETQYF. The CDR3 DNA follows: TGTGCCAGCAGCTTCCGGGAGACCCAGTACTTC.

The CDR3 coding sequence is TGTGCCAGCTCACCAATCAGGACAGATGAGCAGTTCTTC. The encoded protein is CASSPIRTDEQFF. The chain carries TRBV18 and TRBJ2-1; D perhaps matches TRBD1 (6 bases). Germline CDR1 and CDR2: KGHSH and LQKENI. The ends were cut back, 2 bases at V and 8 bases at J, with 10 bases in the middle. This CDR3 has 13 residues.

About this clonotype: Relative to the germline gene, one junction end is altered; a read error may explain this. The genes are TRBV10-2 and TRBJ2-3; D possibly corresponds to TRBD2 (6 bases). The CDR3 loop spans 14 amino acids. CDR1 and CDR2 from the germline V gene are WSHSY and SAAADI. The DNA of the CDR3 is TGCGCCAGCACCCGGGGCGGGGTCACAGATACGAAGTATTTT. Encoded protein: CASTRGGVTDTKYF.

This rearrangement joins TRBV2 to TRBJ2-3; D is uncertain. The CDR3 totals 15 residues. Per germline, CDR1 SNHLY and CDR2 FYNNEI. V lost 3 bases to trimming and J lost 2 bases, with 12 bases between them. CDR3 DNA: TGTGCCAGCAGTGATTCTCCTCAGATCACAGATACGCAGTATTTT. As protein: CASSDSPQITDTQYF.

This clonotype was seen a few times. The rearrangement links TRBV14 to TRBJ2-1; 8 nucleotides line up with TRBD2. CDR1 and CDR2 (germline): SGHDN, FVKESK. The CDR3 length is 13 residues. The ends lost 8 bases at V and 8 bases at J; junction bases unmatched: 8. CDR3 DNA: TGTGCCAGCCAAAAGCGGGAGACAGATGAGCAGTTCTTC. This gives the protein CASQKRETDEQFF.

The genes are TRBV6-2 or TRBV6-3 and TRBJ2-1, with 7 bases aligning to TRBD1. The CDR3 covers 15 residues. CDR1 and CDR2 from the germline V gene are MNHEY and SVGEGT. The trim removed 5 bases at V and 0 bases at J, leaving 4 bases unmatched. CDR3 in DNA: TGTGCCAGCAGTCGACAGGGCTTCTCCTACAATGAGCAGTTCTTC. As protein: CASSRQGFSYNEQFF.

The CDR3 loop is CASSQGVAGIQYF. The CDR3 DNA sequence: TGCGCCAGCAGTCAGGGGGTGGCGGGCATTCAGTACTTC. This chain links TRBV10-2 with TRBJ2-4; TRBD1 agrees at 7 bases. This CDR3 region has 13 residues. Trimming removed 5 bases from V and 9 bases from J; junction bases left unmatched: 7. Germline V gene sequence: CDR1 WSHSY, CDR2 SAAADI.

The rearrangement links TRBV28 to TRBJ1-6, with 7 bases identical to TRBD1. Germline CDR1 is MDHEN and CDR2 is SYDVKM. With V trimmed by 4 bases and J by 14 bases, 8 bases remained unmatched. This CDR3 contains 13 residues. The CDR3 here is CASSSPQGRALHF. DNA for the CDR3: TGTGCCAGCAGTTCACCACAGGGGAGAGCCCTCCACTTT.